The clone carrying this T cell receptor beta chain was observed a few times. What it binds is not known. This sample is drawn from a study of T cell repertoires in cytomegalovirus infection. TCRdb independently ran MiXCR on the reads; one entry per CDR3 protein. The data contain about a million distinct CDR3 sequences, around 29% of them singletons. This CDR3 spans 14 amino acids. Trimming at V came to 10 bases and at J to 7 bases, leaving 10 bases not matched to a gene. Germline CDR1 is WSHSY and CDR2 is SAAADI. The chain combines TRBV10-2 with TRBJ1-4; 9 bases align to TRBD1. The TCR comes from a human donor in good health (CMV status not recorded). Some clones in this sample may be carry-over from other donors' samples. Here the sequenced sample was cultured CD8+ T cells from PBMCs, taken from culture after CMV antigen stimulation. The CDR3 sequence: CATLQKGQGEKLFF. DNA for the CDR3: TGCGCCACCCTCCAGAAGGGACAGGGTGAAAAACTGTTTTTT.